This entry describes one T cell receptor (beta chain). Germline lookup yields CDR1 LNHNV and CDR2 YYDKDF (reference sequence). The CDR3 is made up of 14 amino acids. V was shortened by 1 base and J by 6 bases, with 13 bases between the two germline ends. Clones were read by immunoSEQ multiplex PCR, and TCRdb kept only the in-frame ones, dropping some. Of some 7,100 clones listed, 75% are singletons. Graft-derived tissue was subjected to processing to liberate intraepithelial and lamina propria lymphocytes. This sample is drawn from a study of graft-versus-host responses after intestinal transplantation.

The rearrangement links TRBV15 to TRBJ2-7, with D possibly being TRBD2 (6 bases). Sequencing was performed on ileum tissue, taken approximately 220 days after intestinal transplant. The clonotype comes from a human patient who received an intestinal transplant, so some T cells may come from the graft donor. The CDR3 nucleotides are TGTGCCACCAGCAGAGTGGTGCAGGGAGGCGAGCAGTACTTC. This codes for CATSRVVQGGEQYF.